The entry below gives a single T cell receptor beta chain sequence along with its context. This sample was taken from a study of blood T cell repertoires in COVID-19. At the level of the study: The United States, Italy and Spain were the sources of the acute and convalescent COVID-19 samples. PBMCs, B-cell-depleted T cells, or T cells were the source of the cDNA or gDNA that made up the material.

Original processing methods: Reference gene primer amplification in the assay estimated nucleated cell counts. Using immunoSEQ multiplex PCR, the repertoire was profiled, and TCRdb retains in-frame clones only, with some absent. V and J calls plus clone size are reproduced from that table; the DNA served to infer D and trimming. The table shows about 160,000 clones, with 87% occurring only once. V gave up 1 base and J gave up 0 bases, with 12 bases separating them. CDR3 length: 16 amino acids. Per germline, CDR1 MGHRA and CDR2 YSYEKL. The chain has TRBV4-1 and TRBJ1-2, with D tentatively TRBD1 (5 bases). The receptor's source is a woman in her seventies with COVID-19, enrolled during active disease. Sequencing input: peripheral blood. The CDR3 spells CASSQVAGIANYGYTF. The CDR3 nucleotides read TGCGCCAGCAGCCAAGTGGCAGGGATAGCTAACTATGGCTACACCTTC.